This TCR beta chain was retrieved from a study of blood T cell repertoires in COVID-19. Study details: COVID-19 samples collected from the United States, Italy and Spain covered acute and convalescent phases.

Sequenced by immunoSEQ multiplex PCR; TCRdb stores in-frame clones only, minus some. The sample includes about 58,000 clones, about 91% seen only once; the top ten take roughly an eighth. With 3 bases clipped from V and 5 bases from J, the junction kept 3 bases outside the gene matches. CDR3 size: 15 residues. Germline CDR1 SGDLS, CDR2 YYNGEE. Sequencing used peripheral blood. This chain uses TRBV9 with TRBJ1-5; 12 bases are shared with TRBD1. This receptor was taken from a woman aged 55-70 years with active COVID-19. CDR3 DNA sequence: TGTGCCAGCAGCGCGGGACAGGGGGCTCATCAGCCCCAGCATTTT. Translation: CASSAGQGAHQPQHF.